This TCR beta chain came from a study of cytomegalovirus exposure and HLA in healthy donors. Sequencing used immunoSEQ multiplex PCR; TCRdb keeps in-frame clones, though not all of them. This table holds approximately 100,000 clones, 87% found once. General study results and limits: According to reports, the classifier identified cytomegalovirus status with high specificity and sensitivity. Subsequent analysis found a tendency for first-cohort TCR clusters to co-occur within the 120 or so validation repertoires. As confirmed in vitro, a few CMV-associated chains were specific for CMV antigens. Investigators reported more than 150 TCR beta chains as tied to cytomegalovirus.

This CDR3 region has 15 residues. Germline CDR1 and CDR2: LNHDA and SQIVND (reference sequence). The junction had 12 bases not matched to a gene; V was cut back by 7 bases and J by 4 bases. Comment on this clone: The antigen remains unidentified.

The V call is TRBV19, the J call TRBJ1-2; 7 bases are a match to TRBD1. The sequence derives from a young woman in good health and CMV-seronegative. The specimen was PBMCs. The CDR3 DNA is TGTGCCAGTATTGCCCTGACAGGGAGATTCTATGGCTACACCTTC. Protein: CASIALTGRFYGYTF.